What follows describes a single T cell receptor beta chain. The antigen remains unidentified. A multiplex PCR was run with 60 Vbeta primers and 13 Jbeta primers. Clones were read by immunoSEQ multiplex PCR, and TCRdb kept only the in-frame ones, dropping some. There are about 55,000 clones in the sample; about 82% occur only once, and around 1.5% lies in the top ten. These data belong to a study of cytomegalovirus exposure and HLA in healthy donors. Study-wide results and caveats: TCR beta V- and J-gene trimming was later associated with a missense DCLRE1C variant. There were some V segments, including TRBV6-2 and TRBV6-3, excluded as indistinguishable. A later analysis revealed that TCR association rates differed between HLA loci, peaking at DRB1 and bottoming out at HLA-C. Productive rates of about 87% or about 30% were seen for most TCR beta V segments in an earlier analysis.

There are 17 residues in the CDR3. Germline V lookup: CDR1 LGHNA, CDR2 YSLEER. Trimming removed 0 bases at V and 0 bases at J, with 12 bases between. This sequence was found in a man under 40 in good health and CMV-seronegative. The specimen sequenced was PBMCs. The chain carries TRBV4-3 and TRBJ2-1; TRBD1 might be the D (6 bases). Written as DNA, the CDR3 is TGCGCCAGCAGCCAAGATGGATCAGGGGCCTCCTACAATGAGCAGTTCTTC. This gives the protein CASSQDGSGASYNEQFF.